This T cell receptor (beta chain) came from a study of T cell responses to AZD1222 COVID-19 vaccine. Findings of the study overall: Elevations in Spike-specific TCR breadth and depth followed administration of two AZD1222 doses.

Clones were sequenced by immunoSEQ multiplex PCR, and TCRdb holds only the in-frame ones, with some missing. Of about 110,000 clones in the sample, around 91% were seen once. Concerning this clone itself: Its antigen is unidentified.

Trimming took off 2 bases at V and 0 bases at J, with 7 bases between the two ends. Looked up from germline, CDR1 is LNHDA and CDR2 is SQIVND (reference sequence). The CDR3 spans 15 residues. The rearrangement joins TRBV19 to TRBJ1-4, with D uncertain. This TCR came from an adult who received the AZD1222 COVID-19 vaccine. The material was peripheral blood, obtained 28 days after the second AZD1222 dose. The DNA for the CDR3 is TGTGCCAGTAGTATAAGGGCTGCAACTAATGAAAAACTGTTTTTT. Amino acids: CASSIRAATNEKLFF.